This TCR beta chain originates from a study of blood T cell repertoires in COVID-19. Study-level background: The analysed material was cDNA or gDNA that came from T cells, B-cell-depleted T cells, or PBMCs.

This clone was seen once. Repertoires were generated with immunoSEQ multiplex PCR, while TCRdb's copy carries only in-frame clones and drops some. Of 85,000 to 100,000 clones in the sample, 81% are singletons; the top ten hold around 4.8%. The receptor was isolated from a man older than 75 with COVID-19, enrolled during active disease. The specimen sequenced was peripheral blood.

The CDR3 sequence: CASSNTGNVLTF. CDR3 in DNA: TGTGCCAGCAGTAACACAGGGAACGTCCTGACTTTC. The chain is built from TRBV6-5 and TRBJ2-6, with a possible D match to TRBD1 (6 bases). V lost 5 bases and J lost 10, with 9 bases in between. This CDR3 contains 12 residues. Germline CDR1 MNHEY, CDR2 SVGAGI.